This T cell receptor (beta chain) stems from a study of T cell responses to AZD1222 COVID-19 vaccine. General study results and limits: Among those given AZD1222, only five or six were seropositive at baseline. Repertoire collection took place solely once the T cell response had peaked. When two AZD1222 doses had been given, Spike-specific TCR breadth and depth rose. In a largely white British group with more females than males, clonal diversity was possibly underestimated.

As concerns this clone: Its antigen is as yet unknown.

The CDR3 length is 15 residues. Deletions cut 4 bases from V and 1 base from J, with 13 bases between. The germline V gene has CDR1 LGHDT and CDR2 YNNKEL (reference sequence). Here immunoSEQ multiplex PCR was the method, and the copy in TCRdb shows in-frame clones only, minus some. The table includes 110,000 or so clones, around 90% detected once. This rearrangement joins TRBV3-1 (or the pseudogene TRBV3-2) to TRBJ1-1, with D maybe TRBD1 (6 bases). The sequencing here drew on peripheral blood, taken 28 days after the second dose of the MenACWY control vaccine. The sequence was collected from an adult who received the MenACWY meningococcal vaccine as a control. For the CDR3, the DNA is TGTGCCAGCAGCCCTTCTCCGGACAGGAACACTGAAGCTTTCTTT. Its protein is CASSPSPDRNTEAFF.